Here is one TCR beta chain with its context. Its antigen is currently unknown. The sample is drawn from a study of OX40 agonist ivuxolimab in advanced cancers. About the research overall: Three patients had partial responses: one hepatocellular carcinoma, two cutaneous melanoma. Study outcomes and limitations: In CD8+ T cells, expanded clones were on average more numerous than in CD4+.

Using immunoSEQ multiplex PCR, the repertoire was profiled, and TCRdb retains in-frame clones only, with some absent. The sample holds 75,000 to 95,000 clones, around 80% seen once. CDR1 is GTSNPN, CDR2 SVGIG, per germline (reference sequence). V lost 0 bases and J 13 bases, leaving 16 bases between the germline ends. The CDR3 contains 12 residues. Sequenced material: CD4+ or CD8+ T cells sorted from blood, taken in a trial of the OX40 agonist ivuxolimab. This sequence joins TRBV30 and TRBJ2-7; the D gene is possibly TRBD2 (6 bases). This TCR came from an adult with an advanced solid tumor such as melanoma, head and neck, liver or kidney cancer. DNA of the CDR3: TGTGCCTGGAGTGTAGGAGGGGAAGTGATCTACTTC. This sequence encodes CAWSVGGEVIYF.